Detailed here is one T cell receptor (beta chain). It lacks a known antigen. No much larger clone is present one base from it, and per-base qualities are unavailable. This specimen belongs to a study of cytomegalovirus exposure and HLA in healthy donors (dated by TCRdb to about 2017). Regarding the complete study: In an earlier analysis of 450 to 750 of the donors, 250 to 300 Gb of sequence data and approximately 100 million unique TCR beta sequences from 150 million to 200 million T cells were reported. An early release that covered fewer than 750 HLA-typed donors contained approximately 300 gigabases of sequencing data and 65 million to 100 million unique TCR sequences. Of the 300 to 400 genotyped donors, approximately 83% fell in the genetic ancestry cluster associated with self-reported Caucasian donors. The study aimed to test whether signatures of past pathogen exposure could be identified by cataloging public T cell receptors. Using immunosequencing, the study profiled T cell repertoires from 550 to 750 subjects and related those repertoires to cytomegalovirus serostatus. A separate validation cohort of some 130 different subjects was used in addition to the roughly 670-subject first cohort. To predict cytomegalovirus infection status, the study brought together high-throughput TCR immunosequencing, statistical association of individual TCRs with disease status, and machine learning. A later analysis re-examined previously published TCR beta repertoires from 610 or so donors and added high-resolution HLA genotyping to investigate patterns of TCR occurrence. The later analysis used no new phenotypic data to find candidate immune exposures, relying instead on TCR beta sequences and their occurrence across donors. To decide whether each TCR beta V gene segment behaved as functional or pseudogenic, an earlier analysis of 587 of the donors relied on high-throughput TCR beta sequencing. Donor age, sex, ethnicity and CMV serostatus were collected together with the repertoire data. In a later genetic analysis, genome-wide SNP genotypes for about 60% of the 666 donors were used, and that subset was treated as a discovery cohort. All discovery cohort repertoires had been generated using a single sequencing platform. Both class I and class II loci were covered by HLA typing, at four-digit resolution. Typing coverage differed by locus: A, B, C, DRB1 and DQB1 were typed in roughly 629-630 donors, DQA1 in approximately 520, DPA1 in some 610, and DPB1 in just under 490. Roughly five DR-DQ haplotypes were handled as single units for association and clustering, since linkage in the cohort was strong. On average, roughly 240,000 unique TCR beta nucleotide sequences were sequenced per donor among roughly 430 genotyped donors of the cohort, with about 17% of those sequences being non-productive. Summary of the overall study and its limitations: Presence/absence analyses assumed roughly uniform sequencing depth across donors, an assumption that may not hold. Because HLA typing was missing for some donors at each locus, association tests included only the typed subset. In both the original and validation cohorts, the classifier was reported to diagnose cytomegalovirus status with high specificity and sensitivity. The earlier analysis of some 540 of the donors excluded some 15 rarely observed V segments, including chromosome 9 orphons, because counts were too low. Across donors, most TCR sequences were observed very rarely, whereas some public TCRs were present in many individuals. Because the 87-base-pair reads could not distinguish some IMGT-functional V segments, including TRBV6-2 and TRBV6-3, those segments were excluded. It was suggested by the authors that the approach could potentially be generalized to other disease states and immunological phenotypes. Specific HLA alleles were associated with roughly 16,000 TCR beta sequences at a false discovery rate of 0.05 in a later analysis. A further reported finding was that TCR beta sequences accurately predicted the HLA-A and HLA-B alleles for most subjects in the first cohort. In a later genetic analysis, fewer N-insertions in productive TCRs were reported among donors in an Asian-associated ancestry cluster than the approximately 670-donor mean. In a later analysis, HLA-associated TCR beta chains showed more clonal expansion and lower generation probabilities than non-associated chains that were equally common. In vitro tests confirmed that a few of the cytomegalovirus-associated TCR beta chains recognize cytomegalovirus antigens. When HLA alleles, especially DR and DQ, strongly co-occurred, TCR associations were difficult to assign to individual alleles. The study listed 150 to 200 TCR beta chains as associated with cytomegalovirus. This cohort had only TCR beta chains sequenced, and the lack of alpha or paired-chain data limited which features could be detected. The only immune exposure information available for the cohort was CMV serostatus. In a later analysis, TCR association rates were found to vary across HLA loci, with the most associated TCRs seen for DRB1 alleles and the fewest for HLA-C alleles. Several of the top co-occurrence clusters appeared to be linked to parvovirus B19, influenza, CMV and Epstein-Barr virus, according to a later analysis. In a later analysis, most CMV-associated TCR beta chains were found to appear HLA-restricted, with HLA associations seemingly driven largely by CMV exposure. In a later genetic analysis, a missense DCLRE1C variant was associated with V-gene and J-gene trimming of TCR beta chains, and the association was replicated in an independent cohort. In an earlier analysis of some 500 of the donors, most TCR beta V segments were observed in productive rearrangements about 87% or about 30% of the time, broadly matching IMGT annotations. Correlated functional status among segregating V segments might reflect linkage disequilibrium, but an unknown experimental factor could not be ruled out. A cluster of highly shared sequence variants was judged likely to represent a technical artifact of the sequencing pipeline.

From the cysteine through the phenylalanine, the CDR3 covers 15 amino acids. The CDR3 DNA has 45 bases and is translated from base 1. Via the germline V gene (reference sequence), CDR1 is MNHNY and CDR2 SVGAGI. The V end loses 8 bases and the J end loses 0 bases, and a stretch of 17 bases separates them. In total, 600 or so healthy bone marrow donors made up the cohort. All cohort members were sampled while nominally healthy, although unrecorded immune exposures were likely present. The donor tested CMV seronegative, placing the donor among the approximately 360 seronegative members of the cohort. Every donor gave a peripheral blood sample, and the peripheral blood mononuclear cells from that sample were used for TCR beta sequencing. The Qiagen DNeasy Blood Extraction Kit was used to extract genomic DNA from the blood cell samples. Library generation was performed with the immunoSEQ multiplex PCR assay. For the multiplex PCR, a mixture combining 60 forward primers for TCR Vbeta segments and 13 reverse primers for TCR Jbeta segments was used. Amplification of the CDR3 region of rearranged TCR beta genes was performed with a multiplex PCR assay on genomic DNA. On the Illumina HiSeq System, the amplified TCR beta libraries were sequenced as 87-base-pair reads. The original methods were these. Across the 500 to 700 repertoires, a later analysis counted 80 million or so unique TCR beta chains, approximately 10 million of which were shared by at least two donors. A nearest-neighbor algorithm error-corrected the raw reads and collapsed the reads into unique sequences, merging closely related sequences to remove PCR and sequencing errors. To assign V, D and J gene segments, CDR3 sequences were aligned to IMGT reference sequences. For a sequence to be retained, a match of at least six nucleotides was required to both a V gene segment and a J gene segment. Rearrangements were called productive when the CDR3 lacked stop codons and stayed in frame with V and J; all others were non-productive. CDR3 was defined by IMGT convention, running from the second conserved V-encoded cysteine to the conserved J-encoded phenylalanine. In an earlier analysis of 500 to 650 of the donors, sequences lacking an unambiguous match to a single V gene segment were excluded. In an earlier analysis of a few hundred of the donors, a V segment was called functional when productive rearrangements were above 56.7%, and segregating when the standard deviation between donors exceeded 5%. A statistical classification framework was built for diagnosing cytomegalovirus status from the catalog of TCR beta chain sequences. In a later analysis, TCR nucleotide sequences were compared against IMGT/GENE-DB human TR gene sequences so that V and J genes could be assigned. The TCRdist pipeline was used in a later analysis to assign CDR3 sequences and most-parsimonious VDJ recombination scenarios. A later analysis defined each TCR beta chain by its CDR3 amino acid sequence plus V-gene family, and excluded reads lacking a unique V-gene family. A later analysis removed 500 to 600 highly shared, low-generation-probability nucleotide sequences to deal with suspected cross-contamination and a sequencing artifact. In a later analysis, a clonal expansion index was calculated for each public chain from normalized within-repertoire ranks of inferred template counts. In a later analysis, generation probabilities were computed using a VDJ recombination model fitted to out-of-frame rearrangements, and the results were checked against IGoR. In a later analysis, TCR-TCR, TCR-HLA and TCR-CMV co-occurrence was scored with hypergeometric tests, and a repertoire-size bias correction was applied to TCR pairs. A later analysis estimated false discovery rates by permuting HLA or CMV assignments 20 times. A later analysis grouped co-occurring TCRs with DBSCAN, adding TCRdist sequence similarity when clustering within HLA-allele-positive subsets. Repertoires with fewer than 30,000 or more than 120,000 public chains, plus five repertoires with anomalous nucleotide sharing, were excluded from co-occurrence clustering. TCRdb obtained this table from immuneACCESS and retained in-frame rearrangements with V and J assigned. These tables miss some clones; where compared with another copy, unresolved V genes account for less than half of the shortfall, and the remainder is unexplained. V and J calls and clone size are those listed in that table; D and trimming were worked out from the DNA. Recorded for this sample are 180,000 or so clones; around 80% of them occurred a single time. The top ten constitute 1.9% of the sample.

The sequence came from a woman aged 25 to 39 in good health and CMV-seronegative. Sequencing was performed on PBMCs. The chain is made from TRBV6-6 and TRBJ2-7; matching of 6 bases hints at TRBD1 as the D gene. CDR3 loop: CASCNTGISSYEQYF. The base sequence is TGTGCCAGCTGCAATACAGGGATCAGCTCCTACGAGCAGTACTTC.